What follows are 11 T cell receptor beta chains derived from one specimen sequenced in a study of siplizumab effects on memory and regulatory T cells. Only in-frame clones appear in the TCRdb table, and some are missing; sequencing was by immunoSEQ multiplex PCR. The sample lists 80,000 to 130,000 clones; about 91% were seen once. The sequenced material came from CD4+ T cells sorted from blood. The receptors derive from a human donor in good health. Some clones in this sample may be carry-over from other donors' samples.

Points on this clone: The same CDR3 can be traced to other DNA sequences in this sample. This sequence joins TRBV6-6 and TRBJ1-5, with no clear D. V was shortened by 0 bases and J by 0 bases, with 0 bases between the two germline ends. The CDR3 totals 13 residues. Germline V gene lookup returns CDR1 MNHNY and CDR2 SVGAGI (reference sequence). CDR3 DNA sequence: TGTGCCAGCAGTTACTCTAGCAATCAGCCCCAGCATTTT. Protein product: CASSYSSNQPQHF.

Only one count was recorded for this clone. The V gene is TRBV4-1, the J gene TRBJ2-1; weak D call: TRBD2 (5 bases). Trimming shortened V by 4 bases and J by 9 bases, and 16 bases separated the two germline ends. There are 14 residues in the CDR3. Germline V gives CDR1 MGHRA, CDR2 YSYEKL. The chain's CDR3 is CASSPMAGVGEQFF. CDR3 bases: TGCGCCAGCAGCCCCATGGCGGGTGTTGGTGAGCAGTTCTTC.

The chain couples TRBV10-3 to TRBJ1-4; TRBD1 aligns across 8 bases. The V gene's germline CDR1 is ENHRY and CDR2 SYGVKD. CDR3 length equals 14 residues. With 2 bases clipped from V and 7 bases from J, the junction kept 3 bases outside the gene matches. CDR3 coding DNA: TGTGCCATCAGTGAGCCAGGGGGCACTGAAAAACTGTTTTTT. Its translation: CAISEPGGTEKLFF.

The chain recombines TRBV9 with TRBJ2-5; 12 bases line up with TRBD1. The CDR3 runs to 17 residues. V gave up 0 bases and J gave up 5 bases; unmatched junction bases: 8. Per germline, CDR1 SGDLS and CDR2 YYNGEE. The chain's CDR3 is CASSVGGTGGLQETQYF. DNA of the CDR3: TGTGCCAGCAGCGTAGGAGGGACAGGGGGCCTCCAGGAGACCCAGTACTTC.

This rearrangement joins TRBV4-1 to TRBJ2-5; 11 nucleotides align to TRBD2. The CDR3 has 16 amino acids. Looked up from germline, CDR1 is MGHRA and CDR2 is YSYEKL. V trimming: 2 bases; J trimming: 5 bases; junction bases outside the gene matches: 7. CDR3 sequence reads: CASSQLTSGSGETQYF. The DNA for the CDR3 is TGCGCCAGCAGCCAACTAACTAGCGGGAGTGGGGAGACCCAGTACTTC.

The V call is TRBV7-2, the J call TRBJ2-2; 9 bases match TRBD2. This CDR3 is built from 16 residues. After removal of 3 bases from V and 6 bases from J, the junction contained 8 bases not matched to a gene. The germline V gene encodes CDR1 SGHTA and CDR2 FQGNSA. The CDR3 DNA sequence: TGTGCCAGCAGCTTCTTGGCTAGCGGGATTGCCGGGGAGCTGTTTTTT. Protein sequence: CASSFLASGIAGELFF.

This clone was observed a single time. The CDR3 DNA follows: TGTGCCTGGAGTGTAGTGGCTGGAAACACCATATATTTT. This gives the protein CAWSVVAGNTIYF. The rearrangement links TRBV30 to TRBJ1-3; D remains unclear. Germline V CDR1 and CDR2: GTSNPN, SVGIG (reference sequence). This CDR3 region has 13 residues. V lost 0 bases, J lost 2 bases, and 5 bases lay in between.

A few counts support this clone. This chain uses TRBV6-5 with TRBJ1-1; tentative D call: TRBD1 (6 bases). This CDR3 has 12 residues. Trimming removed 6 bases at V and 7 bases at J, with 12 bases between. Germline loops: CDR1 MNHEY, CDR2 SVGAGI. The CDR3 DNA sequence: TGTGCCAGCAGCTCGGACAGTGTTGAAGCTTTCTTT. Residues: CASSSDSVEAFF.

The rearrangement joins TRBV14 to TRBJ2-1; D is uncertain. Trimming took off 1 base at V and 7 bases at J, with 17 bases between the two ends. CDR1 and CDR2 from the germline V gene are SGHDN and FVKESK. This CDR3 is 16 amino acids long. The CDR3 reads CASSQAHGVFGNEQFF. CDR3 nucleotide sequence: TGTGCCAGCAGCCAAGCTCATGGTGTATTCGGGAATGAGCAGTTCTTC.

This clone was detected only a few times. The genes are TRBV5-4 and TRBJ2-3; 7 nucleotides agree with TRBD2. CDR3 size: 16 residues. With 4 bases clipped from V and 3 bases from J, the junction kept 11 bases outside the gene matches. Germline-derived CDR1 and CDR2 are SGHNT and YYREEE (reference sequence). CDR3 coding DNA: TGTGCCAGCAGCACTCCGGGAGGCGGGTCTACAGATACGCAGTATTTT. This gives the protein CASSTPGGGSTDTQYF.

The chain joins TRBV1 to TRBJ2-3; the table's TRBD2 call for D was not verified on the DNA. TRBV1 is annotated as a pseudogene. The CDR3 extends over 13 amino acids. CDR3 coding DNA: TGCACGGGACTAGCGGGACCTGGGGATACGCAGTATTTT. As protein: CTGLAGPGDTQYF.